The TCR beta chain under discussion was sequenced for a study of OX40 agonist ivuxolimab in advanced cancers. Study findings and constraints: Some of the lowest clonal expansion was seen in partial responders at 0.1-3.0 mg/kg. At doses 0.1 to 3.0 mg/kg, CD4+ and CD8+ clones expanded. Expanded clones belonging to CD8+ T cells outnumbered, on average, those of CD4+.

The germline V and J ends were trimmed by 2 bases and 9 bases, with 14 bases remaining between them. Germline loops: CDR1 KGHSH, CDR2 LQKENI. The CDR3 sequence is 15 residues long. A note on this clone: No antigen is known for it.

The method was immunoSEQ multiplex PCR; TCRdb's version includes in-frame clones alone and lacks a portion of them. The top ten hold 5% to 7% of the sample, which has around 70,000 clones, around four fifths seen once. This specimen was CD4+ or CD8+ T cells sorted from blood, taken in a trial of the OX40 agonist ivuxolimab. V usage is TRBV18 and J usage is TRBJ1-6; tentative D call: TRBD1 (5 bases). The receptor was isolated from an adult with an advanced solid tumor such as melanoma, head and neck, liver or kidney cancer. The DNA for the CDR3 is TGTGCCAGCTCACCAACGGGGGAAGTTGGTTCACCCCTCCACTTT. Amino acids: CASSPTGEVGSPLHF.